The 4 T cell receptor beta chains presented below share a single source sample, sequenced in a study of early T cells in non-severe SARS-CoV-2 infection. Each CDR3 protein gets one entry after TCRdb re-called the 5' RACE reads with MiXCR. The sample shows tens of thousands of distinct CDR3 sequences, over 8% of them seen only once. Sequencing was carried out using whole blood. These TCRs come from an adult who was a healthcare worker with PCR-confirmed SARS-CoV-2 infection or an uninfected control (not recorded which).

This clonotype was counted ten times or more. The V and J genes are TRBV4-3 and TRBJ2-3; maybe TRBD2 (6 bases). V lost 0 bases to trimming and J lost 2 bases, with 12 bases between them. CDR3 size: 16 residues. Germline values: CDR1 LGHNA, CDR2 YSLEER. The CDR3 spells CASSQDLAEVTDTQYF. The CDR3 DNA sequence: TGCGCCAGCAGCCAAGATTTAGCGGAAGTCACAGATACGCAGTATTTT.

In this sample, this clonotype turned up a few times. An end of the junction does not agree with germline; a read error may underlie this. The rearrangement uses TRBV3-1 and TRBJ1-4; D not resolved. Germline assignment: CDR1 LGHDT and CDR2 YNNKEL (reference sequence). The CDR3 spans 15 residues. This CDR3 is CASSPDGPRDERLFF. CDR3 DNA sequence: TGTGCCAGCAGTCCAGACGGCCCCCGGGATGAAAGACTGTTTTTT.

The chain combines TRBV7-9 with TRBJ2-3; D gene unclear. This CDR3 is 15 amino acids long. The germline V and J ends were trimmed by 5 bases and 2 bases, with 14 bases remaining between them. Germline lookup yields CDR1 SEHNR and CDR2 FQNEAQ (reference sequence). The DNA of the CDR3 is TGTGCCAGCAGCAAAGCAGGCGCTTACACAGATACGCAGTATTTT. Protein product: CASSKAGAYTDTQYF.

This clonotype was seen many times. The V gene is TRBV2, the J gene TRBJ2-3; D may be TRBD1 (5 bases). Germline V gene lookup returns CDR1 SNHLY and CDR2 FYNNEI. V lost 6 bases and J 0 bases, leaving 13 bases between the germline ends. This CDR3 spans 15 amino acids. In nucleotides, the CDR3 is TGTGCCAGCAGCAGACAGACCCTTAGCACAGATACGCAGTATTTT. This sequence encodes CASSRQTLSTDTQYF.